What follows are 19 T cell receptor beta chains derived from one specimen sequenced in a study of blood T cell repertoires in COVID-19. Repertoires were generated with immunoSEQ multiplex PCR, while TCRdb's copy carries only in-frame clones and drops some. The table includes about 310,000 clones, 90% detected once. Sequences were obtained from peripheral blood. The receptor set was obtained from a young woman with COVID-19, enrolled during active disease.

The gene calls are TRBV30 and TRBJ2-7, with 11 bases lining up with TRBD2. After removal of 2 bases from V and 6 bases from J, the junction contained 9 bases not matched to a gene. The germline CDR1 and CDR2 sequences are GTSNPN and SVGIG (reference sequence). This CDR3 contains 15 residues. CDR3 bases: TGTGCCTGGAGTTCGAGACTAGCGGGGCGCTTCGAGCAGTACTTC. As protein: CAWSSRLAGRFEQYF.

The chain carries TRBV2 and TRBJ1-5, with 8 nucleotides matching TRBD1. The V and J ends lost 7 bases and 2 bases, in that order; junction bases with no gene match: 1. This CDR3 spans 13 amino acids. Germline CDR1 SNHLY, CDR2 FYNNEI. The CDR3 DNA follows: TGTGCCAGCAAGGGACAGGGCAATCAGCCCCAGCATTTT. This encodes CASKGQGNQPQHF.

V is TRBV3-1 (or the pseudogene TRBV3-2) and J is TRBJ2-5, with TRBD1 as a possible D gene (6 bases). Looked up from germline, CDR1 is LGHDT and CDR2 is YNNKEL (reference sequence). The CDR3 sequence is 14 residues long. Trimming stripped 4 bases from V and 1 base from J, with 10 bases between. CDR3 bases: TGTGCCAGCAGCCTTAACAGGGCCCAAGAGACCCAGTACTTC. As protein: CASSLNRAQETQYF.

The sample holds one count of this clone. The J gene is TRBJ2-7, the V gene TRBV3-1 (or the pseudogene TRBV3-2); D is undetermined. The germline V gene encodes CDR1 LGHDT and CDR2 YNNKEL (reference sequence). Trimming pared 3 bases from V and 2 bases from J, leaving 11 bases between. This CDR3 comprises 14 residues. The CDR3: CASSQRSRAYEQYF. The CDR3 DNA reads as TGTGCCAGCAGCCAGCGCTCCCGGGCCTACGAGCAGTACTTC.

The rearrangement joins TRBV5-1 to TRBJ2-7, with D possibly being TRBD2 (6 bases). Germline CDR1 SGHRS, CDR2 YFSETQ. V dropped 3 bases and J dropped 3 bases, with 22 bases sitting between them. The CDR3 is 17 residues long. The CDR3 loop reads CASSSGVLTGMNYEQYF. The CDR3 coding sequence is TGCGCCAGCAGCTCGGGGGTTCTTACCGGAATGAACTACGAGCAGTACTTC. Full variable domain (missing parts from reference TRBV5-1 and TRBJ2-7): KAGVTQTPRYLIKTRGQQVTLSCSPISGHRSVSWYQQTPGQGLQFLFEYFSETQRNKGNFPGRFSGRQFSNSRSEMNVSTLELGDSALYLCASSSGVLTGMNYEQYFGPGTRLTVT.

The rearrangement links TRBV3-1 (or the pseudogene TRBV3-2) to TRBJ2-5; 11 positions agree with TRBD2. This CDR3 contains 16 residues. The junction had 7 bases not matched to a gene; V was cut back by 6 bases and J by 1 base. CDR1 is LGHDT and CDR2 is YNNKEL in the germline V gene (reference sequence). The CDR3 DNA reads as TGTGCCAGCAGTTCCGGGACTAGCGGTTTCCAAGAGACCCAGTACTTC. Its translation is CASSSGTSGFQETQYF.

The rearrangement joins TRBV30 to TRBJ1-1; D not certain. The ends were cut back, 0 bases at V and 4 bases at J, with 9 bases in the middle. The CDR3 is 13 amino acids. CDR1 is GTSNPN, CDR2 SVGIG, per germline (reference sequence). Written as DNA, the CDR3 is TGTGCCTGGAGTGTGATCGGCGGCACTGAAGCTTTCTTT. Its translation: CAWSVIGGTEAFF.

CDR3 amino acids: CASSQGIEKLFF. CDR3 bases: TGTGCCAGCAGCCAGGGAATAGAAAAACTGTTTTTT. The V and J genes are TRBV28 and TRBJ1-4; D might be TRBD1 (5 bases). The ends were cut back, 6 bases at V and 8 bases at J, with 10 bases in the middle. CDR3 length equals 12 residues. Germline CDR1 is MDHEN and CDR2 is SYDVKM.

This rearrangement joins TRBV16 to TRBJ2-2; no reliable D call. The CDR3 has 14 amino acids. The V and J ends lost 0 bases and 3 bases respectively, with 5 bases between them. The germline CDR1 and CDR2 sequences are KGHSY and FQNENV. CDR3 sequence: CASSQSPDTGELFF. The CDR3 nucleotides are TGTGCCAGCAGCCAATCTCCGGACACCGGGGAGCTGTTTTTT.

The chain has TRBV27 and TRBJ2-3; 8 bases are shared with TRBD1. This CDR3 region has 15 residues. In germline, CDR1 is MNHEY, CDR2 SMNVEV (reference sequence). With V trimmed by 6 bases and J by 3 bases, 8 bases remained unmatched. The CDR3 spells CASSRQGIGTDTQYF. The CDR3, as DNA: TGTGCCAGCAGCCGACAGGGGATAGGGACAGATACGCAGTATTTT.

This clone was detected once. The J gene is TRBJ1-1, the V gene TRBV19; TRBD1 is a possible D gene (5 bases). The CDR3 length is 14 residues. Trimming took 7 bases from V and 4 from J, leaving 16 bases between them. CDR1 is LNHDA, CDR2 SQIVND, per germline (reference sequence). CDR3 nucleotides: TGTGCCAGTACCCTAGGACCCGGGGGCACTGAAGCTTTCTTT. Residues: CASTLGPGGTEAFF. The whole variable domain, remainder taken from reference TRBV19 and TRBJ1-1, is DGGITQSPKYLFRKEGQNVTLSCEQNLNHDAMYWYRQDPGQGLRLIYYSQIVNDFQKGDIAEGYSVSREKKESFPLTVTSAQKNPTAFYLCASTLGPGGTEAFFGQGTRLTVV.

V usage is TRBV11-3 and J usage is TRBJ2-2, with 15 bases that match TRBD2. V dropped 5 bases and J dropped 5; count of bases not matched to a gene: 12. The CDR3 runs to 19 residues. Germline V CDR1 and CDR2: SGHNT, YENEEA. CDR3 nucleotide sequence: TGTGCCAGCAGCCCCCGGACTAGCGGGAGGGCTGGAGAGACCGGGGAGCTGTTTTTT. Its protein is CASSPRTSGRAGETGELFF.

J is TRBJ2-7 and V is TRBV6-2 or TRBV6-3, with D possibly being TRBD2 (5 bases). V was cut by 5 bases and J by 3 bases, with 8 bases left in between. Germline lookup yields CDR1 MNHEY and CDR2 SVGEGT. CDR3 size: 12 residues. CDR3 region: CASSVGIYEQYF. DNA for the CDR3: TGTGCCAGCAGTGTCGGGATCTACGAGCAGTACTTC.

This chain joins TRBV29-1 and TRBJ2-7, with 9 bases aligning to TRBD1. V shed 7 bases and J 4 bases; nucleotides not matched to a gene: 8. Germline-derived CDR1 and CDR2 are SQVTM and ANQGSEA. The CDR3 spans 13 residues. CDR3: CSAGETGGYEQYF. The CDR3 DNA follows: TGCAGCGCCGGCGAGACAGGGGGGTACGAGCAGTACTTC.

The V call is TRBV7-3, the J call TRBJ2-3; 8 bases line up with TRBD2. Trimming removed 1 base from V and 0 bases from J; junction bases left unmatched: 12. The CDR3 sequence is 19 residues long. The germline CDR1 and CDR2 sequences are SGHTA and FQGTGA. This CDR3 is CASSLKGWGGRTSTDTQYF. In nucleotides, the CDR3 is TGTGCCAGCAGCTTAAAGGGGTGGGGCGGGAGGACTAGCACAGATACGCAGTATTTT.

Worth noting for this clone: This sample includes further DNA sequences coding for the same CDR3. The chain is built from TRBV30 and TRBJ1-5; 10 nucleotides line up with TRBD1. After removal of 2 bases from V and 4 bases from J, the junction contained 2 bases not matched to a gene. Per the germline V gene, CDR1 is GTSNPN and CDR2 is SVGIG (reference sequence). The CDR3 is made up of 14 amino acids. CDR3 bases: TGTGCCTGGAGTCGGACAGGGGGAAATCAGCCCCAGCATTTT. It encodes CAWSRTGGNQPQHF.

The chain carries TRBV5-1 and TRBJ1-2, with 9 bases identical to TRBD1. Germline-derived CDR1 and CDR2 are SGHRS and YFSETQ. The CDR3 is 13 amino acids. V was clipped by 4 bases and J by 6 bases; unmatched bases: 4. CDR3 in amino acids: CASSPGTGNGYTF. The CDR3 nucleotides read TGCGCCAGCAGCCCAGGGACAGGGAATGGCTACACCTTC.

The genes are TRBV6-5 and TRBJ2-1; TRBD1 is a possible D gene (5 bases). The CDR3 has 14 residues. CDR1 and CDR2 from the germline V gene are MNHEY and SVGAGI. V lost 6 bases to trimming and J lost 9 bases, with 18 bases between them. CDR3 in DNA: TGTGCCAGCAGCCCGAGCCAGGGTGGAACTGAGCAGTTCTTC. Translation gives CASSPSQGGTEQFF.

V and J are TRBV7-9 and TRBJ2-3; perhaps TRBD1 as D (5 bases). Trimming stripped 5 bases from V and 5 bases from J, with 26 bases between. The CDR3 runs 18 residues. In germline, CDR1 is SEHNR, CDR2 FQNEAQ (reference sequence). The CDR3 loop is CASSPRFTQGLDVDTQYF. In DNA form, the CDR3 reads TGTGCCAGCAGCCCCCGTTTTACGCAGGGCTTAGATGTAGATACGCAGTATTTT.